This is a list of T cell receptor beta chains from one sample in a study of blood T cell repertoires in COVID-19. Data came from immunoSEQ multiplex PCR; TCRdb stores just in-frame clones and leaves some out. This table has some 220,000 clones, 83% appearing once. The sequenced material came from peripheral blood. The receptors here all came from a human donor in a cohort sampled during active COVID-19. Each CDR3 is given with its conserved first and last residue. D genes are given only for firm matches. Some rows mark clone size as missing; the rest say once, few, many or name a class of expanded clone.

clone_size: .; j_call: TRBJ2-1; d_call: .; v_call: TRBV19; cdr3_nt: TGTGCCAGTAGTACCCTGACTCGCGAGCAGTTCTTC; cdr3_aa: CASSTLTREQFF
clone_size: .; j_call: TRBJ1-2; d_call: .; v_call: TRBV19; cdr3_nt: TGTGCCAGTAGTATTTTACAGGGACGGGGTGGCTACACCTTC; cdr3_aa: CASSILQGRGGYTF
clone_size: .; j_call: TRBJ2-5; d_call: .; v_call: TRBV7-9; cdr3_nt: TGTGCCAGCAGCTACGCGAGTACCCAAGAGACCCAGTACTTC; cdr3_aa: CASSYASTQETQYF
clone_size: .; j_call: TRBJ2-7; d_call: .; v_call: TRBV7-9; cdr3_nt: TGTGCCAGCAGCTCGGGGACTCTTTTAGGGGTGCAGTACTTC; cdr3_aa: CASSSGTLLGVQYF
clone_size: .; j_call: TRBJ2-2; d_call: .; v_call: TRBV6-4; cdr3_nt: TGTGCCAGCAGTGAAGTGTTCAGGGGAACCGGGGAGCTGTTTTTT; cdr3_aa: CASSEVFRGTGELFF
clone_size: .; j_call: TRBJ2-2; d_call: .; v_call: TRBV2; cdr3_nt: TGTGCCAGCACTCGAGGGGGATCCGGGGAGCTGTTTTTT; cdr3_aa: CASTRGGSGELFF
clone_size: .; j_call: TRBJ1-2; d_call: .; v_call: TRBV28; cdr3_nt: TGTGCCAGCACCCAATCAACCGAGGGTTCAGGCTACACCTTC; cdr3_aa: CASTQSTEGSGYTF
clone_size: .; j_call: TRBJ1-2; d_call: .; v_call: TRBV28; cdr3_nt: TGTGCCAGCAGTCCCTATCCCCGGGGAGCCACTAACTATGGCTACACCTTC; cdr3_aa: CASSPYPRGATNYGYTF
clone_size: many; j_call: TRBJ2-2; d_call: TRBD2; v_call: TRBV29-1; cdr3_nt: TGCAGCGTTGGCCCGAGCGGGAGGGGGACCGGGGAGCTGTTTTTT; cdr3_aa: CSVGPSGRGTGELFF
clone_size: .; j_call: TRBJ1-3; d_call: .; v_call: TRBV28; cdr3_nt: TGTGCCAGCAGTTCCCCAGGGGAAAGAGCTGGAAACACCATATATTTT; cdr3_aa: CASSSPGERAGNTIYF
clone_size: .; j_call: TRBJ2-4; d_call: .; v_call: TRBV3-1/TRBV3-2; cdr3_nt: TGTGCCAGCAGCCCTACGGCCAAAAACATTCAGTACTTC; cdr3_aa: CASSPTAKNIQYF
clone_size: .; j_call: TRBJ1-1; d_call: .; v_call: TRBV27; cdr3_nt: TGTGCCAGCAGCCTTGACCCAGGGAACCTCCACACTGAAGCTTTCTTT; cdr3_aa: CASSLDPGNLHTEAFF
clone_size: .; j_call: TRBJ2-1; d_call: TRBD2; v_call: TRBV7-9; cdr3_nt: TGTGCCAGCCGTCTGGCCAGCGGGAGTCAGAATGAGCAGTTCTTC; cdr3_aa: CASRLASGSQNEQFF
clone_size: .; j_call: TRBJ2-1; d_call: .; v_call: TRBV5-8; cdr3_nt: TGTGCCAGCAGCTGGGGGCGTTCCTACAATGAGCAGTTCTTC; cdr3_aa: CASSWGRSYNEQFF